The rows below give T cell receptor beta chains drawn from one sample of a study of Ad26.COV2.S vaccination and SARS-CoV-2 variants. Libraries were prepared by immunoSEQ multiplex PCR; TCRdb keeps only in-frame clonotypes and omits some of them. Of about 420,000 clones listed, around 87% are singletons. This material consisted of peripheral blood, taken in a trial of Ad26.COV2.S vaccine versus placebo. All receptors come from a person aged 18-65 years who received the Ad26.COV2.S COVID-19 vaccine or a placebo. Each CDR3 is given without its conserved first and last residue. The order of the fields is CDR3 length, V gene, J gene, CDR3 protein.

11,TRBV11-2,TRBJ2-7,ASSPGQYYEQY
13,TRBV19,TRBJ1-5,ASTKQGARDQPQH
11,TRBV10-3,TRBJ1-4,AARTSVNEKLF
13,TRBV28,TRBJ2-7,ASSTPPSGTYEQY
13,TRBV28,TRBJ2-3,ATLGLGISTDTQY
14,TRBV7-2,TRBJ1-2,ASNLMGGEGGYGYT
9,TRBV21-1,TRBJ2-7,ASSKGDEQY
13,TRBV28,TRBJ2-7,ASSLTATPSYEQY
12,TRBV19,TRBJ2-1,ASSSSGGAPEQF
14,TRBV28,TRBJ2-7,ASSLTAGAGSYEQY
9,TRBV20-1,TRBJ2-7,SAEDSYEQY
15,TRBV3-1/TRBV3-2,TRBJ2-3,ASSQDSTVLGTDTQY
14,TRBV7-9,TRBJ2-2,ASSLVGGMHTGELF
15,TRBV4-2,TRBJ2-7,ASSQGRFGSVIYEQY
14,TRBV4-3,TRBJ2-3,ASSQDPGSGTDTQY
12,TRBV12-5,TRBJ2-3,ASGRDSYTDTQY
12,TRBV6-6,TRBJ2-7,ASSYSITQGEQY
12,TRBV28,TRBJ1-4,ASSGQGYDEKLF
12,TRBV29-1,TRBJ2-5,SVGAFGAQETQY
11,TRBV12-5,TRBJ1-1,ASGQTRNTEAF
15,TRBV19,TRBJ2-2,ASSRWSRGTVNRELF
11,TRBV5-1,TRBJ2-3,ASSLTSTDTQY
13,TRBV4-1,TRBJ2-1,ASSQEDRSYNEQF
12,TRBV11-1,TRBJ2-2,ASSKGRYGGELF
13,TRBV7-2,TRBJ1-4,ASSSSAKGRGKLF
11,TRBV9,TRBJ1-5,ASSLTESQPQH
11,TRBV11-3,TRBJ1-1,ASSSQMNTEAF
11,TRBV2,TRBJ2-7,ASSPDSFNEQY
16,TRBV18,TRBJ1-6,ASSPAEPFDRGRAPLH
10,TRBV6-5,TRBJ2-7,ASSYNRYEQY
12,TRBV6-1,TRBJ2-7,ASSEVAAAYEQY
11,TRBV11-2,TRBJ2-3,ASSPDYTDTQY
13,TRBV27,TRBJ1-6,ASSLRGQNNSPLH
14,TRBV11-2,TRBJ2-1,ASSLVGSLAYNEQF
19,TRBV9,TRBJ2-1,ASSSPLRVSGGTSSYNEQF
14,TRBV7-8,TRBJ2-3,ASSPRRRGGTHTQY
11,TRBV2,TRBJ2-7,ASSKGQVYEQY
13,TRBV7-2,TRBJ2-3,ASSYYGAPGDTQY
13,TRBV9,TRBJ2-3,ASSPSPGSTDTQY
12,TRBV3-1/TRBV3-2,TRBJ2-5,ASSLMVGGETQY
12,TRBV4-1,TRBJ1-2,ASSQDKPARGYT
13,TRBV9,TRBJ2-7,ASSVAGRGPGEQY
14,TRBV13,TRBJ2-3,ASSSIGQGARDTQY
15,TRBV3-1/TRBV3-2,TRBJ2-2,ASSQDDWQRPAGELF
13,TRBV18,TRBJ2-1,ASSPQRGGYNEQF
12,TRBV6-5,TRBJ1-2,ASRLGQASYGYT
11,TRBV9,TRBJ1-5,ASSTTGIQPQH
16,TRBV15,TRBJ2-4,ATSRDRVGTSGENIQY
13,TRBV18,TRBJ2-3,ASSPPTTNPDTQY
9,TRBV6-2/TRBV6-3,TRBJ2-1,ASSRGSEQF
12,TRBV27,TRBJ1-2,ASSPPPTGGELT
14,TRBV24-1,TRBJ2-3,ATSDGDRINTDTQY
14,TRBV28,TRBJ2-3,ASSLRTGRITDTQY